One and the same sample provided the 9 T cell receptor beta chains below, sequenced in a study of blood T cell repertoires in COVID-19. TCRdb's table, derived via immunoSEQ multiplex PCR, lists solely in-frame clones and lacks some. Among 200,000 to 250,000 clones listed, 83% were seen once. Sequencing was done on a sample of peripheral blood. Receptor source: a woman aged 25 to 45 with COVID-19, enrolled during active disease.

Only a few counts were recorded for this clone. The rearrangement links TRBV4-1 to TRBJ2-2; 11 bases fit TRBD2. V shed 1 base, J shed 4 bases, and the junction held 8 bases outside the gene matches. The CDR3 length is 18 residues. Per germline, CDR1 MGHRA and CDR2 YSYEKL. DNA for the CDR3: TGCGCCAGCAGCCAAGGTGGACTAGCGGGTGTGGGCACCGGGGAGCTGTTTTTT. It is translated as CASSQGGLAGVGTGELFF.

This chain uses TRBV25-1 with TRBJ2-3; 9 bases map to TRBD2. V lost 8 bases and J lost 2; bases outside the gene matches: 11. Germline V gives CDR1 MGHDK, CDR2 SYGVNS. This CDR3 region has 16 residues. CDR3 amino acids: CASAGAGGLFTDTQYF. CDR3 sequence (DNA): TGTGCCAGCGCTGGGGCGGGAGGGTTATTCACAGATACGCAGTATTTT.

V usage is TRBV30 and J usage is TRBJ1-6; D not resolved. Germline V gene lookup returns CDR1 GTSNPN and CDR2 SVGIG (reference sequence). This CDR3 has 14 residues. Trimming removed 0 bases from V and 6 bases from J, with 9 bases in between. The CDR3 DNA follows: TGTGCCTGGAGTGTAACTACGGCTAATTCACCCCTCCACTTT. As protein: CAWSVTTANSPLHF. The whole variable domain, filled in from reference TRBV30 and TRBJ1-6, reads SQTIHQWPATLVQPVGSPLSLECTVEGTSNPNLYWYRQAAGRGLQLLFYSVGIGQISSEVPQNLSASRPQDRQFILSSKKLLLSDSGFYLCAWSVTTANSPLHFGNGTRLTVT.

The V and J genes are TRBV18 and TRBJ2-2; 7 bases are shared with TRBD1. The CDR3 runs to 15 residues. CDR1 and CDR2 (germline): KGHSH, LQKENI. V shed 3 bases and J 3 bases; nucleotides not matched to a gene: 4. The CDR3 DNA reads TGTGCCAGCTCACCCGGACAGGCCGACACCGGGGAGCTGTTTTTT. It specifies CASSPGQADTGELFF. Using reference TRBV18 and TRBJ2-2 for the parts outside the CDR3, the full variable domain is NAGVMQNPRHLVRRRGQEARLRCSPMKGHSHVYWYRQLPEEGLKFMVYLQKENIIDESGMPKERFSAEFPKEGPSILRIQQVVRGDSAAYFCASSPGQADTGELFFGEGSRLTVL.

The J gene is TRBJ2-7, the V gene TRBV30, with 8 bases lining up with TRBD2. The CDR3 consists of 12 residues. V shed 3 bases, J shed 3 bases, and the junction held 1 base outside the gene matches. Germline V lookup: CDR1 GTSNPN, CDR2 SVGIG (reference sequence). CDR3 DNA sequence: TGTGCCTGGAGGGGACTAGACTACGAGCAGTACTTC. This sequence encodes CAWRGLDYEQYF.

The chain joins TRBV7-2 to TRBJ1-6; 7 nucleotides align to TRBD1. The CDR3 length is 17 residues. Germline V gene sequence: CDR1 SGHTA, CDR2 FQGNSA. The junction had 9 bases not matched to a gene; V was cut back by 1 base and J by 6 bases. CDR3 residues: CASSLGVTGLLNSPLHF. The DNA of the CDR3 is TGTGCCAGCAGCTTAGGGGTGACAGGGTTACTTAATTCACCCCTCCACTTT.

This chain joins TRBV28 and TRBJ2-7; 7 bases map to TRBD2. The CDR3 sequence is 14 residues long. Germline CDR1 is MDHEN and CDR2 is SYDVKM. Unmatched junction bases numbered 8, after V lost 6 bases and J lost 3 bases. This CDR3 reads CASRGGTFLYEQYF. CDR3 sequence (DNA): TGTGCCAGCAGGGGGGGGACTTTCCTCTACGAGCAGTACTTC.

V and J are TRBV14 and TRBJ2-3; weak D call: TRBD2 (5 bases). CDR3 length equals 14 residues. CDR1 is SGHDN and CDR2 is FVKESK in the germline V gene. Trimming pared 7 bases from V and 3 bases from J, leaving 14 bases between. In DNA, the CDR3 is TGTGCCAGCAAAGGGAGAAGGCCGACAGATACGCAGTATTTT. This encodes CASKGRRPTDTQYF.

This clone was recorded once. The J gene is TRBJ2-7, the V gene TRBV7-3; 7 bases are a match to TRBD2. V was pared by 2 bases and J by 2 bases, with 9 bases of the junction left unmatched. The CDR3 sequence is 16 residues long. Germline V gene sequence: CDR1 SGHTA, CDR2 FQGTGA. DNA for the CDR3: TGTGCCAGCAGCTTAGCCCGAGCTAGCGGAACCTACGAGCAGTACTTC. Protein sequence: CASSLARASGTYEQYF.